Each of the 8 T cell receptor beta chains below was sequenced from the same sample in a study of tumor-infiltrating lymphocytes in oesophageal squamous cell carcinoma. TCRdb re-analysed the PCR reads in MiXCR, keeping a single row per CDR3 protein. The repertoire holds under 20,000 distinct CDR3 sequences, approximately 40% seen once, with roughly 7% in the top ten. The sequenced material came from blood. These receptors were obtained from a male donor with esophageal squamous cell carcinoma.

At least ten counts were recorded for this clonotype. The chain links TRBV27 to TRBJ2-1; TRBD2 agrees at 9 bases. Germline V gene data show CDR1 as MNHEY and CDR2 as SMNVEV (reference sequence). This CDR3 spans 14 amino acids. The V and J ends lost 7 bases and 5 bases, in that order; junction bases with no gene match: 6. The CDR3 sequence: CASTSASGDNEQFF. The DNA of the CDR3 is TGTGCCAGCACCTCGGCTAGCGGGGACAATGAGCAGTTCTTC.

This clonotype was observed a handful of times. The rearrangement joins TRBV7-2 to TRBJ1-5, with TRBD1 identical over 9 bases. Trimming cost V 0 bases and J 7 bases; bases outside gene matches: 16. CDR3 length: 19 residues. CDR1 and CDR2 (germline): SGHTA, FQGNSA. CDR3 amino acids: CASSLASGTGRLAEQPQHF. The CDR3 nucleotides are TGTGCCAGCAGCTTAGCCTCCGGGACAGGGCGATTAGCAGAGCAGCCCCAGCATTTT.

The chain employs TRBV7-6 and TRBJ2-2; D might be TRBD2 (5 bases). Trimming left V 5 bases short and J 3 bases short, with 10 bases between. CDR1 SGHVS and CDR2 FNYEAQ come from the germline V gene. CDR3 size: 14 residues. The CDR3 DNA reads as TGTGCCAGCAGCCTTACTAGAGACACCGGGGAGCTGTTTTTT. This encodes CASSLTRDTGELFF. The full variable domain, its missing parts supplied by reference TRBV7-6 and TRBJ2-2, is GAGVSQSPRYKVTKRGQDVALRCDPISGHVSLYWYRQALGQGPEFLTYFNYEAQQDKSGLPNDRFSAERPEGSISTLTIQRTEQRDSAMYRCASSLTRDTGELFFGEGSRLTVL.

Worth noting for this clonotype: The final CDR3 position lacks the conserved phenylalanine or tryptophan, pointing to a likely read error. Because the CDR3's place on the DNA is in doubt, the DNA is left out and the CDR3 is given as listed by TCRdb. The CDR3 sequence: CASSPTGGDYGYTFGS. This rearrangement joins TRBV7-2 to TRBJ2-1; the table gives TRBD1 as D, unverified against the DNA. In germline, CDR1 is SGHTA, CDR2 FQGNSA. From its first to its last residue, the CDR3 has 16 amino acids.

There are many counts of this clonotype. V usage is TRBV12-3 or TRBV12-4 and J usage is TRBJ1-2; D is perhaps TRBD1 (5 bases). The ends were cut back, 2 bases at V and 3 bases at J, with 10 bases in the middle. This CDR3 has 14 amino acids. The CDR3 loop reads CASSLRARDYGYTF. The CDR3 bases are TGTGCCAGCAGTTTACGCGCCAGGGACTATGGCTACACCTTC.

V gene TRBV7-3 combines with J gene TRBJ2-1; D remains unclear. Trimming removed 5 bases from V and 5 bases from J, with 13 bases in between. CDR3 length: 14 residues. Germline assignment: CDR1 SGHTA and CDR2 FQGTGA. The CDR3 bases are TGTGCCAGCAGCGTGGGTCCCCATGACAATGAGCAGTTCTTC. This encodes CASSVGPHDNEQFF.

This clonotype was detected many times. The V call is TRBV6-1, the J call TRBJ2-7; the D gene could be TRBD1 or TRBD2 (5 bases each). The germline V gene encodes CDR1 MNHNS and CDR2 SASEGT. Trimming took off 8 bases at V and 7 bases at J, with 21 bases between the two ends. The CDR3 consists of 14 residues. CDR3 region: CASDRGQTYNEQYF. The CDR3 coding sequence is TGTGCCAGCGACCGGGGCCAAACCTACAATGAGCAGTACTTC.

The chain joins TRBV7-2 to TRBJ1-5, with a possible D match to TRBD1 (5 bases). Per germline, CDR1 SGHTA and CDR2 FQGNSA. The CDR3 contains 14 residues. Deletions cut 3 bases from V and 7 bases from J, with 13 bases between. For the CDR3, the DNA is TGTGCCAGCAGCTTTATGCAGGGTCGCCAGCCCCAGCATTTT. It translates to CASSFMQGRQPQHF.